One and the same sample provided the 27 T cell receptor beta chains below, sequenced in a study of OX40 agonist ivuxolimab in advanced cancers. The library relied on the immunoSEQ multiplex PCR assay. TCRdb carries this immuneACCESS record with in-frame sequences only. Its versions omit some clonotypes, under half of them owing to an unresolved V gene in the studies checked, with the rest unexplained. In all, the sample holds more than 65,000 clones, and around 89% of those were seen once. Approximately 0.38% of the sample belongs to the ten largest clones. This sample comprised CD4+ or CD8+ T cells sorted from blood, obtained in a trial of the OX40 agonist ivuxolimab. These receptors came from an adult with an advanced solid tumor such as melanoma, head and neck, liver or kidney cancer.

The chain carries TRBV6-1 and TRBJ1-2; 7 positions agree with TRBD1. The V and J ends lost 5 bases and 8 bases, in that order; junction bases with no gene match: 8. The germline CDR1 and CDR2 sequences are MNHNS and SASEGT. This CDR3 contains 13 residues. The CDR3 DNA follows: TGTGCCAGCAGTCCCGACAGGGACGTGGGCTACACCTTC. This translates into CASSPDRDVGYTF.

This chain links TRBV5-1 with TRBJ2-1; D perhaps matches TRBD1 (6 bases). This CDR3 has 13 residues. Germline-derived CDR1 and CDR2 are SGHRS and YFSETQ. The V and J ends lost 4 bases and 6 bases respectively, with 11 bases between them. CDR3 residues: CASSQGTSNEQFF. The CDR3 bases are TGCGCCAGCAGCCAGGGGACCAGCAATGAGCAGTTCTTC.

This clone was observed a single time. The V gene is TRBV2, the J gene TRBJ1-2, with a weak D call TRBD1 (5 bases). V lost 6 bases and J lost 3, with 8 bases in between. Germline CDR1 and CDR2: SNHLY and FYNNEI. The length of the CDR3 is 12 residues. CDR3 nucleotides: TGTGCCAGCAGGGGGGACCACTATGGCTACACCTTC. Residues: CASRGDHYGYTF.

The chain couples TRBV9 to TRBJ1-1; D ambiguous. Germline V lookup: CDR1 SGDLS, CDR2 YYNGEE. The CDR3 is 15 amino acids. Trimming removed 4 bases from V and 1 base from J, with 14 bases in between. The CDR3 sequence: CASSFYSGPNTEAFF. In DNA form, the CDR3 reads TGTGCCAGCAGCTTTTACTCCGGGCCGAACACTGAAGCTTTCTTT. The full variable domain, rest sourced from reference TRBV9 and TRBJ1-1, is DSGVTQTPKHLITATGQRVTLRCSPRSGDLSVYWYQQSLDQGLQFLIQYYNGEERAKGNILERFSAQQFPDLHSELNLSSLELGDSALYFCASSFYSGPNTEAFFGQGTRLTVV.

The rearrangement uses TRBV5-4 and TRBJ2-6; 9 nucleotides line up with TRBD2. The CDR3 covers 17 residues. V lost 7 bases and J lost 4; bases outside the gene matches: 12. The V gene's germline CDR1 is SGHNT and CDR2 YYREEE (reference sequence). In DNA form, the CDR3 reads TGTGCCAGCTCAGACGGGACTAGCTATTCAGGGGCCAACGTCCTGACTTTC. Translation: CASSDGTSYSGANVLTF.

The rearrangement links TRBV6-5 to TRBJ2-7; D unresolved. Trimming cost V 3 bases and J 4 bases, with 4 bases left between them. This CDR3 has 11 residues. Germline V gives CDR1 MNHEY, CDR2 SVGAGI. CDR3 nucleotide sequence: TGTGCCAGCAGTTATCGGTACGAGCAGTACTTC. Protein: CASSYRYEQYF.

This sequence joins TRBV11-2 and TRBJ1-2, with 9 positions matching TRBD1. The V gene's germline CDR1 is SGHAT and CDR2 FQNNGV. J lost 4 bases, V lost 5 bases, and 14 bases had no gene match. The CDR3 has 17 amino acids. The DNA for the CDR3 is TGTGCCAGCAGCCTCCGGACAGGGGCGGCGGGATTCTATGGCTACACCTTC. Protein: CASSLRTGAAGFYGYTF.

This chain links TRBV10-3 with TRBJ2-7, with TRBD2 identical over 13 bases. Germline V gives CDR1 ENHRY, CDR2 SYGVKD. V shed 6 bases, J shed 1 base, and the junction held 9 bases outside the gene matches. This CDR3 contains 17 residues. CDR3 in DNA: TGTGCCATCAGCCTACTAGCGGGAGGGCCAGTTTCCTACGAGCAGTACTTC. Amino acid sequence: CAISLLAGGPVSYEQYF.

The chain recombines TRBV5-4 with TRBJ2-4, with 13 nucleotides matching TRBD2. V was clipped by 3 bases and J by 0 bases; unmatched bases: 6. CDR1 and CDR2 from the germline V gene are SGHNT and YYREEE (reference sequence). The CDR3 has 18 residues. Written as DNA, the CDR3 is TGTGCCAGCAGCTCCGGGACTAGCGGGGCTCTAGCCAAAAACATTCAGTACTTC. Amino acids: CASSSGTSGALAKNIQYF.

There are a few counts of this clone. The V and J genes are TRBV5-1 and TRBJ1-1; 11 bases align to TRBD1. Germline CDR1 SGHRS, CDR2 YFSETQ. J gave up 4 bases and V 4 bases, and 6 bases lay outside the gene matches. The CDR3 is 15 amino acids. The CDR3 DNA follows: TGCGCCAGCAGCCCTGGGACAGGGGGGAGCACTGAAGCTTTCTTT. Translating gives CASSPGTGGSTEAFF.

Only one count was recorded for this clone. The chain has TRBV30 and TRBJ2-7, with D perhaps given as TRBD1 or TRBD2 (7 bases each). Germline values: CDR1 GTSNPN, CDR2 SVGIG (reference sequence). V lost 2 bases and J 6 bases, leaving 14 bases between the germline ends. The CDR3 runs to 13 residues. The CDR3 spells CAWSSRGGSEQYF. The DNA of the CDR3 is TGTGCCTGGAGTTCCAGGGGGGGAAGCGAGCAGTACTTC.

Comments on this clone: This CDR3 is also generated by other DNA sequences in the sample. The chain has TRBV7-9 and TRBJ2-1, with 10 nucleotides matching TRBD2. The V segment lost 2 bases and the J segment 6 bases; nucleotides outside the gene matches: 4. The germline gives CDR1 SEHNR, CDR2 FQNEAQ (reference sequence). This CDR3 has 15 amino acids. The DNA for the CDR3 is TGTGCCAGCAGCTTAAGGGCTAGCGGGGGCAATGAGCAGTTCTTC. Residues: CASSLRASGGNEQFF.

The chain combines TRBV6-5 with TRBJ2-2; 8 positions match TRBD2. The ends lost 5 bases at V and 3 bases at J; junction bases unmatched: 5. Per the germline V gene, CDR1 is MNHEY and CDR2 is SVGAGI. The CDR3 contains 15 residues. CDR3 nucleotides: TGTGCCAGCAGTCTACTAGCGGCTGACACCGGGGAGCTGTTTTTT. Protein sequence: CASSLLAADTGELFF.

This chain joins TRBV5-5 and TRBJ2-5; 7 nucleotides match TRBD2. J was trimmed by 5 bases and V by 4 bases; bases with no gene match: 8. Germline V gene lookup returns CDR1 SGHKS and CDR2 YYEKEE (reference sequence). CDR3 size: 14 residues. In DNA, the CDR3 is TGTGCCAGCAGCCCCGGGACTACCTTGGAGACCCAGTACTTC. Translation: CASSPGTTLETQYF.

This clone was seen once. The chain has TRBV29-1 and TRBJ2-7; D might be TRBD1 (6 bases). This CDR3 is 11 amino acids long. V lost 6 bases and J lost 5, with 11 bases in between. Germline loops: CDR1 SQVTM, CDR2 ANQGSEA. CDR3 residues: CSVLQGHEQYF. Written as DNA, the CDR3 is TGCAGCGTCCTACAGGGTCACGAGCAGTACTTC.

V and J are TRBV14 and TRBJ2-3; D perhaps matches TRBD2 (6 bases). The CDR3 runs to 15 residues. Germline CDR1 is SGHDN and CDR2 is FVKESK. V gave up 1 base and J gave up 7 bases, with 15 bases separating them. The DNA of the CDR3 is TGTGCCAGCAGCCAAGCCGCCAGCGGGCGGCATACGCAGTATTTT. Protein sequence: CASSQAASGRHTQYF.

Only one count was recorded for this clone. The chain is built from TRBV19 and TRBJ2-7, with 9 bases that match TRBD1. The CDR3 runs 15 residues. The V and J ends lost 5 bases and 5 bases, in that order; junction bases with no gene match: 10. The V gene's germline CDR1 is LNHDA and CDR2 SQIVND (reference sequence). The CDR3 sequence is CASSARGQGGDEQYF. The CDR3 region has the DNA TGTGCCAGTAGTGCCCGGGGACAGGGAGGAGACGAGCAGTACTTC.

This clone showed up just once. The CDR3 nucleotides are TGTGCCAGCAGACATAGTACCGATGGGGAGCTGTTTTTT. Residues: CASRHSTDGELFF. The V gene is TRBV9, the J gene TRBJ2-2; no reliable D call. Germline CDR1 SGDLS, CDR2 YYNGEE. The germline V and J ends were trimmed by 5 bases and 8 bases, with 13 bases remaining between them. CDR3 length equals 13 residues.

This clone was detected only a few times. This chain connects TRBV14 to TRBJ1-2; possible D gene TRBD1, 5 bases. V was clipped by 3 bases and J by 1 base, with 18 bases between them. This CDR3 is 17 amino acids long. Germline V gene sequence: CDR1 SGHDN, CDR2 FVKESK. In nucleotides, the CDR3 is TGTGCCAGCAGCCAGCCCCGGTGGGGGGGACTTAACTATGGCTACACCTTC. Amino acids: CASSQPRWGGLNYGYTF.

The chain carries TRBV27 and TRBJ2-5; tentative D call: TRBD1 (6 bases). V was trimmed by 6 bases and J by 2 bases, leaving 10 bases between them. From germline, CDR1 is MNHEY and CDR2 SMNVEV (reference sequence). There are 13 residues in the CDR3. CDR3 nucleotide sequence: TGTGCCAGCAGCCAAGACAGGCAAGAGACCCAGTACTTC. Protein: CASSQDRQETQYF.

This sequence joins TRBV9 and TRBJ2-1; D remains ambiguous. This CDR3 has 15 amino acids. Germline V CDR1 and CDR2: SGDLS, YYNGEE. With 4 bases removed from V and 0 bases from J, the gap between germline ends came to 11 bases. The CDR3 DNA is TGTGCCAGCAGCCCTTTGCCCAGCTCCTACAATGAGCAGTTCTTC. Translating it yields CASSPLPSSYNEQFF.

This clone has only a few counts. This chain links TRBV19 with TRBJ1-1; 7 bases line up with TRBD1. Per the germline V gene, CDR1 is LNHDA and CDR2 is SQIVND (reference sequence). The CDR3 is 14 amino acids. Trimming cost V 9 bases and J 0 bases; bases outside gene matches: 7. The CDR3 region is CASRMGQLNTEAFF. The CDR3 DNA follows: TGTGCCAGCCGGATGGGACAGCTGAACACTGAAGCTTTCTTT. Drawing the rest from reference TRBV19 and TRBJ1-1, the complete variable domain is DGGITQSPKYLFRKEGQNVTLSCEQNLNHDAMYWYRQDPGQGLRLIYYSQIVNDFQKGDIAEGYSVSREKKESFPLTVTSAQKNPTAFYLCASRMGQLNTEAFFGQGTRLTVV.

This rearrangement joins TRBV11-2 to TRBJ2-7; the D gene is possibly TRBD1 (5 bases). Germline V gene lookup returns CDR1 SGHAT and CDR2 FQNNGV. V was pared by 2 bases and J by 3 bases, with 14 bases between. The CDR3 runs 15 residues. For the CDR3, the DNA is TGTGCCAGCAGCTTACAGGGCCAGATCCTCTACGAGCAGTACTTC. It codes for CASSLQGQILYEQYF.

In DNA form, the CDR3 reads TGTGCCAGTAGTATCCAGCGGAACTACGAGCAGTACTTC. Translated: CASSIQRNYEQYF. The chain links TRBV19 to TRBJ2-7; a possible D gene is TRBD2 (5 bases). Per germline, CDR1 LNHDA and CDR2 SQIVND (reference sequence). The V gene lost 3 bases and the J gene lost 3 bases, with 9 bases spanning the gap. The CDR3 covers 13 residues. Based on the CDR3 plus reference TRBV19 and TRBJ2-7, the full variable domain is DGGITQSPKYLFRKEGQNVTLSCEQNLNHDAMYWYRQDPGQGLRLIYYSQIVNDFQKGDIAEGYSVSREKKESFPLTVTSAQKNPTAFYLCASSIQRNYEQYFGPGTRLTVT.

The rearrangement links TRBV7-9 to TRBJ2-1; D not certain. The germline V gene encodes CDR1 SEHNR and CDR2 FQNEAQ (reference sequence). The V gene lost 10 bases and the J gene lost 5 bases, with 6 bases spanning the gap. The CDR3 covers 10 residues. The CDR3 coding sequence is TGTGCCACCCAGGACAATGAGCAGTTCTTC. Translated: CATQDNEQFF.

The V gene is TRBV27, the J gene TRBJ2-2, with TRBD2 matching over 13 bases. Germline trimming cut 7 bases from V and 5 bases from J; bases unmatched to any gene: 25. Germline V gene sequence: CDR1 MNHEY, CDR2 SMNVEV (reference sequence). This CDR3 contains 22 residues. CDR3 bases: TGTGCCAGCACCGATGGTTCCCCCCGACCAGGGACTAGCGGGACGTATACCGGGGAGCTGTTTTTT. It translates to CASTDGSPRPGTSGTYTGELFF.

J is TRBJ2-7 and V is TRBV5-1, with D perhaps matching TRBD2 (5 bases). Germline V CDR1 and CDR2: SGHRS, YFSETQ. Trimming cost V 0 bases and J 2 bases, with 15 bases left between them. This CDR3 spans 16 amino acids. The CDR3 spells CASSLDTSGKAYEQYF. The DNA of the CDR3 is TGCGCCAGCAGCTTGGACACGTCCGGGAAGGCCTACGAGCAGTACTTC.